These 10 T cell receptor beta chains originate from one sample sequenced in a study of metastatic and nonmetastatic thyroid tumors. Before thyroid surgery, none of the patients had received any treatment. TCRdb re-processed the PCR reads through MiXCR. This table has around 20,000 clones, under 30% appearing once. The specimen sequenced was tumor tissue. The receptors stem from a male donor with papillary thyroid cancer or a benign thyroid nodule (not recorded which). Some clones in this sample may be carry-over from other donors' samples.

Sample share makes this clone medium-sized. The chain carries TRBV9 and TRBJ1-1, with TRBD1 identical over 9 bases. This CDR3 spans 14 amino acids. V shed 0 bases and J 7 bases; nucleotides not matched to a gene: 4. Germline V gene sequence: CDR1 SGDLS, CDR2 YYNGEE. DNA of the CDR3: TGTGCCAGCAGCGTAGCCCAGGACAGGGGTGAAGCTTTCTTT. Protein product: CASSVAQDRGEAFF.

On this clone: This likely comes from a read error, as the CDR3 has no conserved phenylalanine or tryptophan at its end. No DNA is shown, since the ends of the CDR3 on it are uncertain; the CDR3 is the one TCRdb lists. The J gene is TRBJ1-3, the V gene TRBV2; the table's D call of TRBD1 was not tested on the DNA. Per the germline V gene, CDR1 is SNHLY and CDR2 is FYNNEI. The CDR3 sequence runs 14 residues, both termini included. The CDR3 region is CARNTGDSGHTLYL.

This clone was detected only a few times. The CDR3 nucleotides read TGCAGTGCTAGAGATCGGGGACAGGGGGCTATCGGGGAGCTGTTTTTT. It encodes CSARDRGQGAIGELFF. The J gene is TRBJ2-2, the V gene TRBV20-1; 12 positions match TRBD1. The germline V gene has CDR1 DFQATT and CDR2 SNEGSKA (reference sequence). V trimming: 0 bases; J trimming: 7 bases; junction bases outside the gene matches: 6. The CDR3 totals 16 residues.

The chain links TRBV6-1 to TRBJ1-5; D is possibly TRBD1 (5 bases). CDR3 size: 13 residues. In germline, CDR1 is MNHNS, CDR2 SASEGT. Trimming removed 4 bases at V and 3 bases at J, with 7 bases between. Here the CDR3 reads CASSAGTNQPQHF. The CDR3 region has the DNA TGTGCCAGCAGTGCAGGGACCAATCAGCCCCAGCATTTT.

The V and J genes are TRBV20-1 and TRBJ1-4, with 8 bases aligning to TRBD1. J was trimmed by 0 bases and V by 4 bases; bases with no gene match: 13. CDR3 length equals 18 residues. The germline CDR1 and CDR2 sequences are DFQATT and SNEGSKA (reference sequence). DNA for the CDR3: TGCAGTGCTATAGATTCGACAGGGGAATTCGCAACTAATGAAAAACTGTTTTTT. Translated, it gives CSAIDSTGEFATNEKLFF.

The table lists this clone with a few counts. The chain links TRBV2 to TRBJ1-2; 9 positions match TRBD1. With V trimmed by 6 bases and J by 3 bases, 2 bases remained unmatched. Germline assignment: CDR1 SNHLY and CDR2 FYNNEI. This CDR3 region has 13 residues. The CDR3 spells CASSRTGDYGYTF. The CDR3 DNA reads TGTGCCAGCAGCCGGACAGGGGACTATGGCTACACCTTC.

This chain's CDR3 is CASSPTGGESEQYF. For the CDR3, the DNA is TGTGCCAGCAGCCCGACAGGGGGCGAATCCGAGCAGTACTTC. The genes are TRBV11-2 and TRBJ2-7; 10 nucleotides agree with TRBD1. Germline V gives CDR1 SGHAT, CDR2 FQNNGV. Germline trimming cut 5 bases from V and 6 bases from J; bases unmatched to any gene: 7. This CDR3 is built from 14 residues.

This clone was detected many times. The rearrangement joins TRBV5-1 to TRBJ2-3; 7 bases match TRBD2. Unmatched junction bases numbered 4, after V lost 0 bases and J lost 3 bases. CDR1 SGHRS and CDR2 YFSETQ come from the germline V gene. CDR3 size: 15 residues. The CDR3 DNA reads TGCGCCAGCAGCTTGGAGCAGCGGGGAACAGATACGCAGTATTTT. Its protein product is CASSLEQRGTDTQYF.

V and J are TRBV5-1 and TRBJ1-6; D uncertain. This CDR3 is 14 amino acids long. Between the trimmed V and J ends, which lost 0 bases and 7 bases, there was a span of 8 bases. Germline V gives CDR1 SGHRS, CDR2 YFSETQ. The CDR3: CASSLGGANSPLHF. CDR3 sequence (DNA): TGCGCCAGCAGCTTGGGTGGCGCAAATTCACCCCTCCACTTT.

The chain recombines TRBV20-1 with TRBJ2-3; D perhaps matches TRBD1 (5 bases). Trimming left V 7 bases short and J 0 bases short, with 11 bases between. This CDR3 region has 13 residues. Germline V CDR1 and CDR2: DFQATT, SNEGSKA (reference sequence). The CDR3 coding sequence is TGCAGTGTGGGGCCACCTAGCACAGATACGCAGTATTTT. It specifies CSVGPPSTDTQYF.